A selection of T cell receptor beta chains follows, all from one sample in a study of PD-1 blockade in mismatch repair-deficient tumors. Assay used: immunoSEQ multiplex PCR; TCRdb lists only in-frame clones, some missing. The sample lists roughly 120,000 clones, approximately 91% seen once, with around 11% in the top ten. The input for sequencing was peripheral blood, taken 72 weeks after starting pembrolizumab. These receptors were collected from an adult with mismatch repair-deficient cancer. Each CDR3 is given with its conserved first and last residue. A D gene is named only where the DNA matches it firmly. Where a row states a size, it is once, few, many or the class of an expanded clone; other rows omit it.

clone size,V gene,J gene,D gene,CDR3 length,CDR3 DNA,CDR3 protein
-,TRBV5-6,TRBJ2-1,-,16,TGTGCCAGCAGTTCCAAGGCCCTTGTGGTCGGCAATGAGCAGTTCTTC,CASSSKALVVGNEQFF
-,TRBV28,TRBJ1-1,-,13,TGTGCCAGCAGTTTGCTCTCGAACACTGAAGCTTTCTTT,CASSLLSNTEAFF
-,TRBV11-3,TRBJ2-7,TRBD2,13,TGTGCCAGCAGCTTGAGCGGGACCTACGAGCAGTACTTC,CASSLSGTYEQYF
-,TRBV5-1,TRBJ2-3,-,16,TGCGCCAGCAGCTTGGTGCATAGGGGGACCACAGATACGCAGTATTTT,CASSLVHRGTTDTQYF
many,TRBV6-1,TRBJ2-3,-,15,TGTGCCAGCAGTGCCCGTCCAACGGGGGCAGATACGCAGTATTTT,CASSARPTGADTQYF
-,TRBV30,TRBJ1-3,TRBD1,13,TGTGCCTGGAGAGATACAGGGGAAAACACCATATATTTT,CAWRDTGENTIYF
-,TRBV28,TRBJ2-7,-,12,TGTGCCAGCAGTTCGAGCTCCTACGAGCAGTACTTC,CASSSSSYEQYF
-,TRBV19,TRBJ1-2,TRBD1,13,TGTGCCAGTAGTACCCGACAGGGAGATGGCTACACCTTC,CASSTRQGDGYTF
-,TRBV30,TRBJ2-1,-,15,TGTGCCTGGACTAAGGCCCTACCTAGGAACAATGAGCAGTTCTTC,CAWTKALPRNNEQFF
-,TRBV5-8,TRBJ2-3,TRBD2,18,TGTGCCAGCAGCTTGGGGGGACTAGCGGGAGGGCCAGCAGATACGCAGTATTTT,CASSLGGLAGGPADTQYF
-,TRBV28,TRBJ2-3,-,17,TGTGCCAGCAGTTTCCGCCCATCTAGCGCGCAGATCGATACGCAGTATTTT,CASSFRPSSAQIDTQYF
-,TRBV7-9,TRBJ2-1,TRBD1,18,TGTGCCAGCAGCTCACTGTGGGGCCTCGGGACAGGGAATAGTGAGCAGTTCTTC,CASSSLWGLGTGNSEQFF
-,TRBV28,TRBJ1-5,-,16,TGTGCCAGCAGTTCGGTATTGTCAGGGGCTAATCAGCCCCAGCATTTT,CASSSVLSGANQPQHF
-,TRBV4-1,TRBJ1-2,TRBD1,16,TGCGCCAGCAGCCAAGAACGACAGGGGACTCGGAGTGGCTACACCTTC,CASSQERQGTRSGYTF
-,TRBV7-2,TRBJ1-5,TRBD1,15,TGTGCCAGCAGCTTACCGACAGGGGGTAATCAGCCCCAGCATTTT,CASSLPTGGNQPQHF
-,TRBV28,TRBJ2-7,TRBD2,14,TGTGCCACCGTATTGGCGGGAGGGCCAGACGAGCAGTACTTC,CATVLAGGPDEQYF
-,TRBV29-1,TRBJ2-3,-,13,TGCAGCGTGCAGGGTTCCGCCACAGATACGCAGTATTTT,CSVQGSATDTQYF
-,TRBV19,TRBJ2-2,-,16,TGTGCCAGTAGTATAGACCCCCCGTGGGATACCGGGGAGCTGTTTTTT,CASSIDPPWDTGELFF
-,TRBV19,TRBJ1-1,-,11,TGTGCCAGTAGTTCCTCCCATGAAGCTTTCTTT,CASSSSHEAFF
-,TRBV7-9,TRBJ1-4,-,15,TGTGCCAGCAGCACCCCGACAGGTACCAATGAAAAACTGTTTTTT,CASSTPTGTNEKLFF
-,TRBV11-2,TRBJ2-7,TRBD1,15,TGTGCCAGCAGCTTTGGGACAGGGGGGTACTACGAGCAGTACTTC,CASSFGTGGYYEQYF
-,TRBV18,TRBJ2-2,-,16,TGTGCCAGCTCACCACCCAGACAGACTAGCACCGGGGAGCTGTTTTTT,CASSPPRQTSTGELFF
-,TRBV7-6,TRBJ1-1,-,14,TGTGCCAGCAGCTTACGGGGGGAGAACACTGAAGCTTTCTTT,CASSLRGENTEAFF
-,TRBV7-9,TRBJ2-6,-,15,TGTGCCAGCAGCTCAACCGTATCTGGGGCCAACGTCCTGACTTTC,CASSSTVSGANVLTF
-,TRBV4-1,TRBJ1-3,-,15,TGCGCCAGCAGCCAAGACAGGGACTCTGGAAACACCATATATTTT,CASSQDRDSGNTIYF
-,TRBV30,TRBJ2-1,TRBD2,14,TGTGCCTGGAACGTAGCGGGGGGCTACAATGAGCAGTTCTTC,CAWNVAGGYNEQFF
-,TRBV9,TRBJ1-3,-,16,TGTGCCAGCAGCGTTACAGGGTCACCTTCTGGAAACACCATATATTTT,CASSVTGSPSGNTIYF
-,TRBV5-1,TRBJ1-1,-,14,TGCGCCAGCACCCGAGGGGGAGCGGACACTGAAGCTTTCTTT,CASTRGGADTEAFF
-,TRBV30,TRBJ2-2,-,14,TGTGCCTGGAGCCGCGGGGTCGGCACCGGGGAGCTGTTTTTT,CAWSRGVGTGELFF
-,TRBV4-3,TRBJ1-1,TRBD1,13,TGCGCCAGCAGCCCAACAGGGGCCGGTGAAGCTTTCTTT,CASSPTGAGEAFF
-,TRBV27,TRBJ2-2,-,14,TGTGCCAGCAGGCAGCAGGGAGTTACCGGGGAGCTGTTTTTT,CASRQQGVTGELFF
-,TRBV7-2,TRBJ2-3,TRBD2,15,TGTGCCAGCAGCTTATGGTCGACTAGCGAAGATACGCAGTATTTT,CASSLWSTSEDTQYF
-,TRBV10-2,TRBJ2-1,TRBD1,12,TGCGCCAGCACCAAAGGGGGCACTGAGCAGTTCTTC,CASTKGGTEQFF
-,TRBV18,TRBJ2-3,TRBD2,16,TGTGCCAGCTCATCACTACAGACTAGCAGGACAGATACGCAGTATTTT,CASSSLQTSRTDTQYF
-,TRBV4-3,TRBJ2-7,-,15,TGCGCCAGCAGCCAAGAGCAAGGATCCACCTACGAGCAGTACTTC,CASSQEQGSTYEQYF
-,TRBV6-1,TRBJ1-3,TRBD1,14,TGTGCCAGCAGGACAGGGGGGTCTGGAAACACCATATATTTT,CASRTGGSGNTIYF
-,TRBV2,TRBJ2-7,-,13,TGTGCCAGCAGTCTCGGACAGCTCTACGAGCAGTACTTC,CASSLGQLYEQYF
-,TRBV30,TRBJ1-5,TRBD1,14,TGTGCCTGGAGTGGACAGGGGGGGGATCAGCCCCAGCATTTT,CAWSGQGGDQPQHF
once,TRBV7-8,TRBJ2-1,-,14,TGTGCCAGCAGCTTAATCAAGCCCTACAATGAGCAGTTCTTC,CASSLIKPYNEQFF
-,TRBV30,TRBJ1-1,-,13,TGTGCCTGGAGTGCCGACAGGAACACTGAAGCTTTCTTT,CAWSADRNTEAFF
many,TRBV11-2,TRBJ2-3,-,15,TGTGCCAGCAGCTTACCCCAGACTAGCACAGATACGCAGTATTTT,CASSLPQTSTDTQYF
-,TRBV2,TRBJ2-1,TRBD2,14,TGTGCCAGCAGTGAGAGCGGGAGAGGCGATGAGCAGTTCTTC,CASSESGRGDEQFF
-,TRBV28,TRBJ1-1,-,14,TGTGCCAGCAGTTTATTGGGGGTGAACACTGAAGCTTTCTTT,CASSLLGVNTEAFF
-,TRBV11-2,TRBJ2-7,TRBD1,16,TGTGCCAGCAGCTTAGTCGCGACAGGGCCTACCTACGAGCAGTACTTC,CASSLVATGPTYEQYF
-,TRBV19,TRBJ2-2,TRBD1,18,TGTGCCAGTAGTATCACCCTCGGGACAGGGGTGAACACCGGGGAGCTGTTTTTT,CASSITLGTGVNTGELFF
-,TRBV4-1,TRBJ1-2,TRBD1,15,TGCGCCAGCAGCCGAGACAGGGGGCGCCTCCGTGGCTACACCTTC,CASSRDRGRLRGYTF
once,TRBV6-4,TRBJ2-1,TRBD2,16,TGTGCCAGCAGTGAAAGCGTGACTAGCGGGAGTGATGAGCAGTTCTTC,CASSESVTSGSDEQFF
-,TRBV4-1,TRBJ2-6,-,15,TGCGCCAGCAGCCAGTGGGGGTCTGGGGCCAACGTCCTGACTTTC,CASSQWGSGANVLTF
few,TRBV11-2,TRBJ2-7,TRBD1,15,TGTGCCAGCAGCCCATCGGGGACAGGGGGCTACGAGCAGTACTTC,CASSPSGTGGYEQYF